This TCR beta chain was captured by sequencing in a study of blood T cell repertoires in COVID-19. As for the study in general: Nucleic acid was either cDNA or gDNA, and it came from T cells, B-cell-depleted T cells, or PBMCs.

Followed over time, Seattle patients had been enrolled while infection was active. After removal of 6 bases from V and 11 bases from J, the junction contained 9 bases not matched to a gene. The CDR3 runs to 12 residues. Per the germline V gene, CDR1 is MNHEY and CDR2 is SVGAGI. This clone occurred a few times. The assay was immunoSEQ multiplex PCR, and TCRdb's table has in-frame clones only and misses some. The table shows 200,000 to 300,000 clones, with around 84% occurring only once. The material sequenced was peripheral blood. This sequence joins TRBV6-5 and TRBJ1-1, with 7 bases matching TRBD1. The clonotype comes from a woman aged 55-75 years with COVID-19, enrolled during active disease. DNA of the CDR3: TGTGCCAGCAGCGCGACAGGGACGCTGGCTTTCTTT. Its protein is CASSATGTLAFF.